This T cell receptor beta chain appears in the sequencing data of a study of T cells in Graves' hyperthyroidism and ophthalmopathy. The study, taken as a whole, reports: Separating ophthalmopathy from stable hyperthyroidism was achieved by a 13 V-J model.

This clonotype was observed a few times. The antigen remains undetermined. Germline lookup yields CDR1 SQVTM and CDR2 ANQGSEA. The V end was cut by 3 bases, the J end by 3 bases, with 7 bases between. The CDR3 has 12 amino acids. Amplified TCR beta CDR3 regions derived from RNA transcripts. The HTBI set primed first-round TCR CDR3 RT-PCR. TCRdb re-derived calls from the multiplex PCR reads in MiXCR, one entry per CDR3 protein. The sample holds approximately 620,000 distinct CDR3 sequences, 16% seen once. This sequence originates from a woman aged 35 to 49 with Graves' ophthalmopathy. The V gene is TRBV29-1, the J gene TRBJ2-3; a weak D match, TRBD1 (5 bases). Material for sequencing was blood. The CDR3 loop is CSVDRETDTQYF. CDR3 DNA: TGCAGCGTTGACAGGGAAACAGATACGCAGTATTTT.